This T cell receptor (beta chain) was sequenced during a study of T cell responses to AZD1222 COVID-19 vaccine. Study background: Second-dose recipients at about 4 or about 12 weeks were treated as one pooled group. Study results and limitations: Two AZD1222 administrations were followed by greater Spike-specific TCR breadth and depth. The donor cohort was predominantly white British with a female majority, and clonal diversity may have been underestimated.

On this clone: The antigen remains unidentified.

This CDR3 comprises 14 residues. V was shortened by 3 bases and J by 0 bases, with 6 bases between the two germline ends. Germline-derived CDR1 and CDR2 are KGHSH and LQKENI. Sequencing used immunoSEQ multiplex PCR; TCRdb keeps in-frame clones, though not all of them. The sample contains about 130,000 clones, 80% to 90% of which appear only once. The J gene is TRBJ1-3, the V gene TRBV18; D is unclear. The receptor was derived from an adult in good health. The source material was peripheral blood, sampled on day 0 of AZD1222 vaccination. The CDR3 protein is CASSPTGSGNTIYF. The CDR3 region has the DNA TGTGCCAGCTCACCCACTGGCTCTGGAAACACCATATATTTT.